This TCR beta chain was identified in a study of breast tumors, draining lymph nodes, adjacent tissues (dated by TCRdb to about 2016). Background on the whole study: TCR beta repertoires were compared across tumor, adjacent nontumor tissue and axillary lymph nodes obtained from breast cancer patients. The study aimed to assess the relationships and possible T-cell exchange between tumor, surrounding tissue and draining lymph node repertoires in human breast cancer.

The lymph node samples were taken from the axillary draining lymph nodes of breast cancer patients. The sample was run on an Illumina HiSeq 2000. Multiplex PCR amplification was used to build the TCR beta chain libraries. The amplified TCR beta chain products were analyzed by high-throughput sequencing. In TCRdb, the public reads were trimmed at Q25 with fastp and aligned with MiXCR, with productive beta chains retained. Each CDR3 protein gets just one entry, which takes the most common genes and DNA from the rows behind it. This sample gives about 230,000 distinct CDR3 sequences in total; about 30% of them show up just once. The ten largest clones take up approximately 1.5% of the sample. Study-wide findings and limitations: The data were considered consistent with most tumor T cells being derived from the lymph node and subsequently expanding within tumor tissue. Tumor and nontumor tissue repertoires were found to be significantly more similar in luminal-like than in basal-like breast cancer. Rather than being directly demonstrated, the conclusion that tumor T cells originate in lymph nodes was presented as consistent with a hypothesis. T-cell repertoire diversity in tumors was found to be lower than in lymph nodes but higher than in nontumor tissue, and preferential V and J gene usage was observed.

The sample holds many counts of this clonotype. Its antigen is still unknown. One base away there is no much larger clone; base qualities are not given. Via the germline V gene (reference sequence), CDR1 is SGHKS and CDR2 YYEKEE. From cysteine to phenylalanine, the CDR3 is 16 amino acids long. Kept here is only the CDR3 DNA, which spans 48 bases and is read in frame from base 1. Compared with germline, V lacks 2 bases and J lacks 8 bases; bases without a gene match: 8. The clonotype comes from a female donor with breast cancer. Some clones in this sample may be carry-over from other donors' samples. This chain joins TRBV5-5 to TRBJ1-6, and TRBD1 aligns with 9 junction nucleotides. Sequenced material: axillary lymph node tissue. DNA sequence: TGTGCCAGCAGCTTCCTCAGTGGACAGGGGTATTCACCCCTCCACTTT. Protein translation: CASSFLSGQGYSPLHF.